A single sample is the source of the 13 T cell receptor beta chains below, sequenced in a study of blood T cell repertoires in COVID-19. Assay used: immunoSEQ multiplex PCR; TCRdb lists only in-frame clones, some missing. Of about 140,000 clones in the sample, about 87% are singletons; the top ten hold about 11%. Sequenced sample: PBMCs or T cells enriched from blood (not recorded which). All receptors derive from a man aged 60-69 years who had recovered from COVID-19.

V gene TRBV2 combines with J gene TRBJ2-1; 7 bases fit TRBD2. V shed 2 bases, J shed 5 bases, and the junction held 6 bases outside the gene matches. The CDR3 is 15 amino acids. Germline V gene lookup returns CDR1 SNHLY and CDR2 FYNNEI. The CDR3 nucleotides are TGTGCCAGCAGTGAAACGCGGGGGAACCACAATGAGCAGTTCTTC. Residues: CASSETRGNHNEQFF.

This sequence joins TRBV11-1 and TRBJ2-1; D is perhaps TRBD1 (6 bases). The V end lost 2 bases, the J end lost 4 bases, and 12 bases lay between the germline ends. Germline V gives CDR1 SGHAT, CDR2 FQDESV (reference sequence). The CDR3 has 15 residues. CDR3 loop: CASSLTDSQYNEQFF. In DNA form, the CDR3 reads TGTGCCAGCAGCTTAACGGACAGTCAGTACAATGAGCAGTTCTTC.

This chain connects TRBV10-3 to TRBJ1-6; D possibly corresponds to TRBD1 (5 bases). The CDR3 sequence is 14 residues long. Trimming cost V 11 bases and J 5 bases, with 16 bases left between them. The germline V gene encodes CDR1 ENHRY and CDR2 SYGVKD. The CDR3 sequence is CAVSGGRDNSPLHF. The CDR3 DNA reads as TGTGCCGTCTCGGGGGGAAGGGATAATTCACCCCTCCACTTT.

A remark on this clone: This CDR3 is also generated by other DNA sequences in the sample. This sequence joins TRBV28 and TRBJ2-7; D is uncertain. The germline V and J ends were trimmed by 2 bases and 1 base, with 6 bases remaining between them. The CDR3 covers 13 residues. CDR1 is MDHEN and CDR2 is SYDVKM in the germline V gene. This chain's CDR3 is CASSLGGSYEQYF. The CDR3 coding sequence is TGTGCCAGCAGTTTAGGCGGTTCCTACGAGCAGTACTTC.

This rearrangement joins TRBV27 to TRBJ1-2; D may be TRBD1 (5 bases). Germline CDR1 MNHEY, CDR2 SMNVEV (reference sequence). The CDR3 extends over 15 amino acids. V lost 2 bases and J lost 4, with 14 bases in between. The CDR3 DNA is TGTGCCAGCAGTTTAACCCCTCAGGGAGGCTATGGCTACACCTTC. This translates into CASSLTPQGGYGYTF.

V and J are TRBV7-2 and TRBJ2-5; D possibly corresponds to TRBD2 (6 bases). Trimming stripped 3 bases from V and 4 bases from J, with 9 bases between. Germline CDR1 is SGHTA and CDR2 is FQGNSA. The CDR3 is made up of 13 amino acids. In nucleotides, the CDR3 is TGTGCCAGCAGCTTGACTAGGCCAGAGACCCAGTACTTC. Its protein product is CASSLTRPETQYF.

This sequence joins TRBV2 and TRBJ1-5; 8 nucleotides agree with TRBD1. In germline, CDR1 is SNHLY, CDR2 FYNNEI. CDR3 size: 14 residues. V lost 6 bases, J lost 5 bases, and 6 bases stayed unmatched. The CDR3 region has the DNA TGTGCCAGCAGACCCGGACAGGGCGATCAGCCCCAGCATTTT. It yields the protein CASRPGQGDQPQHF. The full variable domain, in which reference TRBV2 and TRBJ1-5 provide the parts outside the CDR3, is EPEVTQTPSHQVTQMGQEVILRCVPISNHLYFYWYRQILGQKVEFLVSFYNNEISEKSEIFDDQFSVERPDGSNFTLKIRSTKLEDSAMYFCASRPGQGDQPQHFGDGTRLSIL.

The V call is TRBV6-5, the J call TRBJ1-1, with D unclear. Per germline, CDR1 MNHEY and CDR2 SVGAGI. V was trimmed by 4 bases and J by 6 bases, leaving 18 bases between them. The CDR3 covers 15 residues. The CDR3 sequence: CASSSRASLRAEAFF. For the CDR3, the DNA is TGTGCCAGCAGTTCCCGAGCCTCGCTTAGAGCTGAAGCTTTCTTT.

The V call is TRBV7-9, the J call TRBJ1-2, with 8 bases identical to TRBD1. CDR1 SEHNR and CDR2 FQNEAQ come from the germline V gene (reference sequence). Germline trimming cut 1 base from V and 4 bases from J; bases unmatched to any gene: 8. This CDR3 is 16 amino acids long. In nucleotides, the CDR3 is TGTGCCAGCAGCTTAGGGACCGGGACAGGTCTCTATGGCTACACCTTC. Translation gives CASSLGTGTGLYGYTF. The full variable domain, its missing parts supplied by reference TRBV7-9 and TRBJ1-2, is DTGVSQNPRHKITKRGQNVTFRCDPISEHNRLYWYRQTLGQGPEFLTYFQNEAQLEKSRLLSDRFSAERPKGSFSTLEIQRTEQGDSAMYLCASSLGTGTGLYGYTFGSGTRLTVV.

This chain joins TRBV11-2 and TRBJ1-4; D possibly corresponds to TRBD1 (5 bases). Looked up from germline, CDR1 is SGHAT and CDR2 is FQNNGV. The CDR3 length is 15 residues. With 2 bases removed from V and 8 bases from J, the gap between germline ends came to 15 bases. Here the CDR3 DNA reads TGTGCCAGCAGCTTATACCACCGTGGGGGGGAAAAACTGTTTTTT. Translation: CASSLYHRGGEKLFF.

The chain recombines TRBV28 with TRBJ1-2, with TRBD1 as a possible D gene (5 bases). CDR1 is MDHEN, CDR2 SYDVKM, per germline. The CDR3 length is 18 residues. The V end lost 5 bases, the J end lost 8 bases, and 30 bases lay between the germline ends. DNA for the CDR3: TGTGCCAGCAGTCTGGTTGGTGGGGTGAAACAGGCCCTTAGGGGCTACACCTTC. It specifies CASSLVGGVKQALRGYTF.

The chain recombines TRBV5-8 with TRBJ2-7, with TRBD1 identical over 8 bases. Germline CDR1 SGHTS, CDR2 YDEGEE. V lost 5 bases to trimming and J lost 3 bases; unmatched junction nucleotides: 7. The CDR3 covers 14 residues. The CDR3 region is CASRTGTGYYEQYF. CDR3 nucleotides: TGTGCCAGCAGAACCGGGACAGGCTACTACGAGCAGTACTTC.

The genes are TRBV27 and TRBJ2-1, with 7 bases that match TRBD1. The CDR3 extends over 14 amino acids. Trimming cost V 5 bases and J 8 bases; bases outside gene matches: 9. Germline CDR1 MNHEY, CDR2 SMNVEV (reference sequence). The CDR3 sequence: CASSILQGYHEQFF. CDR3 nucleotides: TGTGCCAGCAGTATCCTACAGGGGTACCATGAGCAGTTCTTC.